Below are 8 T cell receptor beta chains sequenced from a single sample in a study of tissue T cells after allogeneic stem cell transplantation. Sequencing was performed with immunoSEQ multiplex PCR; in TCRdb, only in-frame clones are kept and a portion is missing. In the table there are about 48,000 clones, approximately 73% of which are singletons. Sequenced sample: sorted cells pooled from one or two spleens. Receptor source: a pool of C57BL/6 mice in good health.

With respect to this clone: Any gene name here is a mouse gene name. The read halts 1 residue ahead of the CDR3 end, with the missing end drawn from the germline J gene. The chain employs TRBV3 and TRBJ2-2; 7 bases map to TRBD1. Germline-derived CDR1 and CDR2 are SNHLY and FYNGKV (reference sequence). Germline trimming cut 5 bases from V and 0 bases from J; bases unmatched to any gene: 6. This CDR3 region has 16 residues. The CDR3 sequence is CASSPRDSANTGQLYF. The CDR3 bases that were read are TGTGCCAGCAGCCCCCGGGACAGCGCAAACACCGGGCAGCTCTAC.

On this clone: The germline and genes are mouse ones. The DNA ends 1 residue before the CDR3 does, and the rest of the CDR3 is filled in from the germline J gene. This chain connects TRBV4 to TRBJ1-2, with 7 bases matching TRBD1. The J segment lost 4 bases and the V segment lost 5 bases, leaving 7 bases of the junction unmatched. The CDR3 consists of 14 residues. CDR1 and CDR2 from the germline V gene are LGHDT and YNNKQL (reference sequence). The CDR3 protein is CASSGGGGGSDYTF. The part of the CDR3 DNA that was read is TGTGCCAGCAGCGGAGGAGGGGGCGGCTCCGACTACACC.

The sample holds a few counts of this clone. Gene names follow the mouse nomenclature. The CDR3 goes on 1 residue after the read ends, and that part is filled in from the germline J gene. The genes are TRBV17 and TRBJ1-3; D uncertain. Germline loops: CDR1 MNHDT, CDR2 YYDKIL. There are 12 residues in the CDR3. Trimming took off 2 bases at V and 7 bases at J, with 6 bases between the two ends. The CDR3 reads CASSRIKNTLYF. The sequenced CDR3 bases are TGTGCTAGCAGTAGAATCAAGAATACGCTCTAT.

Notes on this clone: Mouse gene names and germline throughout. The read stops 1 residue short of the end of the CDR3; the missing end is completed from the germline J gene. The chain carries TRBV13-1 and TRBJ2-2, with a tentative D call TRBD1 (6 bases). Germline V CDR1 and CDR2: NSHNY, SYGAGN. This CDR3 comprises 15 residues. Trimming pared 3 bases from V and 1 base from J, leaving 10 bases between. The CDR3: CASSARDKNTGQLYF. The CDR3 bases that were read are TGTGCCAGCAGTGCCCGGGACAAAAACACCGGGCAGCTCTAC.

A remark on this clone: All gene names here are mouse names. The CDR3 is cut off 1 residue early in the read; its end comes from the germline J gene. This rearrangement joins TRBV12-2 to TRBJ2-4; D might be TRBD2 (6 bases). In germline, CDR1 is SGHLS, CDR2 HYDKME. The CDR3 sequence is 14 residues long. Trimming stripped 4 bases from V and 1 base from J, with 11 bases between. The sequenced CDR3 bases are TGTGCCAGCTCCCCCCGGGGGGGTCAAAACACCTTGTAC. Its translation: CASSPRGGQNTLY. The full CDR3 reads CASSPRGGQNTLYF. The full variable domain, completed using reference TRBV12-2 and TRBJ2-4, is NSGVVQSPRYIIKGKGERSILKCIPISGHLSVAWYQQTQGQELKFFIQHYDKMERDKGNLPSRFSVQQFDDYHSEMNMSALELEDSAVYFCASSPRGGQNTLYFGAGTRLSVL.

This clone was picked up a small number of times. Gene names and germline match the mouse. The sequenced CDR3 bases are TGTGGTGCTAGGGACTGGGACTATGCTGAGCAGTTC. Protein product: CGARDWDYAEQF. The CDR3, in full, reads CGARDWDYAEQFF. The chain links TRBV20 to TRBJ2-1, with a weak D call TRBD2 (5 bases). The read stops 1 residue short of the end of the CDR3; the missing end is completed from the germline J gene. The CDR3 runs 13 residues. V was trimmed by 0 bases and J by 2 bases, leaving 5 bases between them. Looked up from germline, CDR1 is GFQATS and CDR2 is STVNSAI.

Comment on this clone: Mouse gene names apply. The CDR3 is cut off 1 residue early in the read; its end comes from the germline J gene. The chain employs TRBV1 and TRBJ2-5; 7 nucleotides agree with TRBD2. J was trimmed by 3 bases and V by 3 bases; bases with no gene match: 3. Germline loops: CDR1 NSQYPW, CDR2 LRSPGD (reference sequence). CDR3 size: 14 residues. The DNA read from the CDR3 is TGCACCTGCAGTGCGCCGGGACTGCAAGACACCCAGTAC. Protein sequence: CTCSAPGLQDTQY. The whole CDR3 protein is CTCSAPGLQDTQYF.

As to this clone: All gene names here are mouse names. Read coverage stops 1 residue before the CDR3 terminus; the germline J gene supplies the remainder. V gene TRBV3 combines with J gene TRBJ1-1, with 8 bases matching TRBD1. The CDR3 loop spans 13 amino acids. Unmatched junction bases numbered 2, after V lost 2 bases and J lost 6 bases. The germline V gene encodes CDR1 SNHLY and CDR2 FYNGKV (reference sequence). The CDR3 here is CASSLTGGPEVFF. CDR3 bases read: TGTGCCAGCAGCTTAACAGGGGGGCCAGAAGTCTTC.